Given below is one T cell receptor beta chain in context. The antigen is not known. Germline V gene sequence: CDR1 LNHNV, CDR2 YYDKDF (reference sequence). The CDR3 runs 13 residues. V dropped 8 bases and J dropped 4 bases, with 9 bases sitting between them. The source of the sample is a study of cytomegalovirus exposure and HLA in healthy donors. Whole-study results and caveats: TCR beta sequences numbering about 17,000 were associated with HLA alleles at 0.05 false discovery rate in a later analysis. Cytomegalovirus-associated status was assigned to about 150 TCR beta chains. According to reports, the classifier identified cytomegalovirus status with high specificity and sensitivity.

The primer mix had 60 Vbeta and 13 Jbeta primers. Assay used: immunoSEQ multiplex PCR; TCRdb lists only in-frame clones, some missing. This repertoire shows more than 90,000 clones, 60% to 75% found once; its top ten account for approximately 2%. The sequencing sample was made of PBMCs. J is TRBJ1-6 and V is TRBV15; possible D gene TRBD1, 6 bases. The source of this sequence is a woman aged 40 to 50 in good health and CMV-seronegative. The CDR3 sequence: CATHRDYNSPLHF. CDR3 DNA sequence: TGTGCCACCCACAGGGATTATAATTCACCCCTCCACTTT.